One and the same sample provided the 32 T cell receptor beta chains below, sequenced in a study of T-cell reconstitution after alpha-beta-depleted transplantation in children. Unique molecular identifiers were incorporated into the prepared TCRbeta library. One entry per CDR3 protein, called by TCRdb with MiXCR from the PCR reads. The table lists over 200,000 distinct CDR3 sequences, approximately 17% of them singletons. The starting material was PBMCs, mostly from graft donor cells, obtained 360 days after TCRalphabeta/CD19-depleted stem cell transplant. These receptors were collected from a male patient aged 2-15 years who had a stem cell transplant for acute lymphoblastic leukemia, so the T cells may come from the graft donor.

A few counts support this clonotype. This chain uses TRBV6-1 with TRBJ2-7; no firm D call. This CDR3 comprises 11 residues. V gave up 7 bases and J gave up 5 bases, with 9 bases separating them. Germline loops: CDR1 MNHNS, CDR2 SASEGT. The CDR3 sequence: CASTVPHEQYF. The CDR3, as DNA: TGTGCCAGCACCGTACCTCACGAGCAGTACTTC.

The chain joins TRBV4-3 to TRBJ2-5; either TRBD1 or TRBD2 may supply D (7 bases each). Germline V gene data show CDR1 as LGHNA and CDR2 as YSLEER. V was cut by 4 bases and J by 5 bases, with 20 bases left in between. The CDR3 has 16 amino acids. The CDR3, as DNA: TGCGCCAGCAGCCTGCAACCGGGGACAGCGGGGGAGACCCAGTACTTC. Residues: CASSLQPGTAGETQYF.

This clonotype showed up just a few times. The chain uses TRBV5-1 and TRBJ2-7; D gene unclear. The germline V gene has CDR1 SGHRS and CDR2 YFSETQ. The CDR3 extends over 11 amino acids. V lost 0 bases and J 6 bases, leaving 4 bases between the germline ends. The CDR3 DNA sequence: TGCGCCAGCAGCTTGGAGCGCGAGCAGTACTTC. Its protein product is CASSLEREQYF.

The V and J genes are TRBV5-5 and TRBJ1-1; TRBD1 is a possible D gene (6 bases). The CDR3 has 13 amino acids. With 3 bases removed from V and 8 bases from J, the gap between germline ends came to 14 bases. Germline CDR1 reads SGHKS; CDR2 reads YYEKEE (reference sequence). The CDR3 loop is CASSYLGQKEAFF. The CDR3 nucleotides are TGTGCCAGCAGCTACCTTGGACAGAAGGAAGCTTTCTTT. The full variable domain, in which reference TRBV5-5 and TRBJ1-1 provide the parts outside the CDR3, is DAGVTQSPTHLIKTRGQQVTLRCSPISGHKSVSWYQQVLGQGPQFIFQYYEKEERGRGNFPDRFSARQFPNYSSELNVNALLLGDSALYLCASSYLGQKEAFFGQGTRLTVV.

The rearrangement joins TRBV20-1 to TRBJ1-1; D gene ambiguous. The germline CDR1 and CDR2 sequences are DFQATT and SNEGSKA (reference sequence). The germline V and J ends were trimmed by 1 base and 0 bases, with 6 bases remaining between them. This CDR3 has 13 residues. CDR3 coding DNA: TGCAGTGCTAGAGTCGTGGTGAACACTGAAGCTTTCTTT. It specifies CSARVVVNTEAFF.

This chain joins TRBV7-9 and TRBJ2-1; a possible D gene is TRBD1 (6 bases). Germline V gene data show CDR1 as SEHNR and CDR2 as FQNEAQ (reference sequence). This CDR3 is 13 amino acids long. The V gene lost 5 bases and the J gene lost 6 bases, with 11 bases spanning the gap. CDR3 DNA: TGTGCCAGCAGCGGGGGCGAAAGCAATGAGCAGTTCTTC. Protein product: CASSGGESNEQFF.

The chain is built from TRBV6-2 or TRBV6-3 and TRBJ1-2; 7 bases match TRBD1. V lost 2 bases, J lost 5 bases, and 8 bases stayed unmatched. This CDR3 comprises 15 residues. CDR1 MNHEY and CDR2 SVGEGT come from the germline V gene. Here the CDR3 DNA reads TGTGCCAGCAGTTACCTAGAGGGACAGCTATATGGCTACACCTTC. It specifies CASSYLEGQLYGYTF.

The chain has TRBV11-3 and TRBJ2-2; 9 bases align to TRBD1. V dropped 1 base and J dropped 2; count of bases not matched to a gene: 11. The CDR3 has 19 amino acids. CDR1 SGHNT and CDR2 YENEEA come from the germline V gene. The CDR3, as DNA: TGTGCCAGCAGCTTAGTTTCTTTATACAGGGGGCTTAACACCGGGGAGCTGTTTTTT. Protein product: CASSLVSLYRGLNTGELFF.

Only a few counts were recorded for this clonotype. V and J are TRBV27 and TRBJ1-5, with 8 bases fitting TRBD1. CDR1 MNHEY and CDR2 SMNVEV come from the germline V gene (reference sequence). The length of the CDR3 is 15 residues. V trimming: 3 bases; J trimming: 4 bases; junction bases outside the gene matches: 5. DNA for the CDR3: TGTGCCAGCAGTTTTAGGGGACAGGTTAATCAGCCCCAGCATTTT. This translates into CASSFRGQVNQPQHF.

This clonotype appeared a few times. The chain joins TRBV6-5 to TRBJ2-1, with D uncertain. The germline gives CDR1 MNHEY, CDR2 SVGAGI. The CDR3 extends over 17 amino acids. Trimming stripped 0 bases from V and 0 bases from J, with 12 bases between. The CDR3 reads CASSYSVGRSSYNEQFF. The CDR3 DNA is TGTGCCAGCAGTTACTCCGTCGGCCGTAGCTCCTACAATGAGCAGTTCTTC.

This rearrangement joins TRBV6-5 to TRBJ1-1; D might be TRBD1 (6 bases). There are 16 residues in the CDR3. Germline assignment: CDR1 MNHEY and CDR2 SVGAGI. V was cut by 0 bases and J by 2 bases, with 13 bases left in between. The CDR3 sequence: CASSYSVRGLNTEAFF. CDR3 coding DNA: TGTGCCAGCAGTTACTCTGTCCGGGGGCTAAACACTGAAGCTTTCTTT.

The chain has TRBV7-8 and TRBJ2-2, with a tentative D call TRBD2 (5 bases). This CDR3 has 15 amino acids. Trimming removed 7 bases from V and 1 base from J, with 13 bases in between. The germline CDR1 and CDR2 sequences are SGHVS and FQNEAQ. In nucleotides, the CDR3 is TGTGCCAGCACCAGCGGTACCCTGAACACCGGGGAGCTGTTTTTT. Translated: CASTSGTLNTGELFF. The full variable domain, rest sourced from reference TRBV7-8 and TRBJ2-2, is GAGVSQSPRYKVAKRGQDVALRCDPISGHVSLFWYQQALGQGPEFLTYFQNEAQLDKSGLPSDRFFAERPEGSVSTLKIQRTQQEDSAVYLCASTSGTLNTGELFFGEGSRLTVL.

This clonotype was found many times. The genes are TRBV12-3 or TRBV12-4 and TRBJ2-5; TRBD2 matches at 8 bases. The junction had 5 bases not matched to a gene; V was cut back by 6 bases and J by 5 bases. The CDR3 spans 13 residues. In nucleotides, the CDR3 is TGTGCCAGCAGCAGTAGCGGGGCGGAGACCCAGTACTTC. It translates to CASSSSGAETQYF.

The gene calls are TRBV28 and TRBJ1-1; D is uncertain. The CDR3 spans 15 residues. Trimming cost V 2 bases and J 0 bases, with 10 bases left between them. CDR1 and CDR2 (germline): MDHEN, SYDVKM. CDR3 sequence (DNA): TGTGCCAGCAGTTTACGTGTGACGGTGAACACTGAAGCTTTCTTT. Its translation is CASSLRVTVNTEAFF.

In its sample, this clonotype was seen a few times. V usage is TRBV7-9 and J usage is TRBJ1-1, with 8 bases matching TRBD1. The V gene's germline CDR1 is SEHNR and CDR2 FQNEAQ (reference sequence). CDR3 length: 13 residues. With 8 bases clipped from V and 1 base from J, the junction kept 3 bases outside the gene matches. CDR3 DNA sequence: TGTGCCAGCGGCGGACAGGGGAACACTGAAGCTTTCTTT. This sequence encodes CASGGQGNTEAFF. The entire variable domain, with the rest obtained from reference TRBV7-9 and TRBJ1-1, is as follows: DTGVSQNPRHKITKRGQNVTFRCDPISEHNRLYWYRQTLGQGPEFLTYFQNEAQLEKSRLLSDRFSAERPKGSFSTLEIQRTEQGDSAMYLCASGGQGNTEAFFGQGTRLTVV.

This clonotype was picked up a small number of times. The chain joins TRBV11-2 to TRBJ2-3; a possible D gene is TRBD2 (6 bases). The CDR3 length is 13 residues. Trimming shortened V by 5 bases and J by 2 bases, and 8 bases separated the two germline ends. Germline V gene data show CDR1 as SGHAT and CDR2 as FQNNGV. The CDR3 DNA sequence: TGTGCCAGCAGCGGGGGACTCACAGATACGCAGTATTTT. Translated: CASSGGLTDTQYF. The entire variable domain, with the rest obtained from reference TRBV11-2 and TRBJ2-3, is as follows: EAGVAQSPRYKIIEKRQSVAFWCNPISGHATLYWYQQILGQGPKLLIQFQNNGVVDDSQLPKDRFSAERLKGVDSTLKIQPAKLEDSAVYLCASSGGLTDTQYFGPGTRLTVL.

V and J are TRBV20-1 and TRBJ2-4; D not resolved. Germline CDR1 DFQATT, CDR2 SNEGSKA (reference sequence). V lost 3 bases to trimming and J lost 3 bases, with 9 bases between them. This CDR3 is 13 amino acids long. The CDR3 nucleotides read TGCAGTGCTAGGTGGCAGAACAAAAACATTCAGTACTTC. This sequence encodes CSARWQNKNIQYF.

The V and J genes are TRBV11-2 and TRBJ2-3, with D perhaps TRBD2 (6 bases). Germline V lookup: CDR1 SGHAT, CDR2 FQNNGV. The CDR3 length is 15 residues. Trimming removed 5 bases at V and 15 bases at J, with 27 bases between. The CDR3 DNA reads as TGTGCCAGCAGCCCTTATGCTCGGGAGCCCATCCTCTCCTATTTT. Its protein product is CASSPYAREPILSYF.

Note on this clonotype: Sequence at one end of the junction differs from germline and may be a read error. The chain combines TRBV20-1 with TRBJ1-1; TRBD1 is a possible D gene (5 bases). CDR1 and CDR2 (germline): DFQATT, SNEGSKA (reference sequence). The length of the CDR3 is 16 residues. The CDR3 is CCADPLLGGPNTEAFF. CDR3 coding DNA: TGCTGTGCTGACCCGCTTCTGGGGGGACCTAACACTGAAGCTTTCTTT.

In its sample, this clonotype was seen a few times. The CDR3 nucleotides read TGTGCCAGCAGCTTAGGGGCGCGGGACACAGATACGCAGTATTTT. This encodes CASSLGARDTDTQYF. The rearrangement links TRBV7-2 to TRBJ2-3, with D possibly being TRBD2 (6 bases). This CDR3 is 15 amino acids long. Trimming removed 1 base from V and 2 bases from J, with 10 bases in between. Per the germline V gene, CDR1 is SGHTA and CDR2 is FQGNSA. The full variable domain, rest sourced from reference TRBV7-2 and TRBJ2-3, is GAGVSQSPSNKVTEKGKDVELRCDPISGHTALYWYRQSLGQGLEFLIYFQGNSAPDKSGLPSDRFSAERTGGSVSTLTIQRTQQEDSAVYLCASSLGARDTDTQYFGPGTRLTVL.

The chain is built from TRBV20-1 and TRBJ1-5; D unclear. Looked up from germline, CDR1 is DFQATT and CDR2 is SNEGSKA (reference sequence). This CDR3 contains 15 residues. Trimming removed 7 bases from V and 5 bases from J, with 21 bases in between. CDR3 coding DNA: TGCAGTGGTACTACTCCTACGGACCGCTATCAGCCCCAGCATTTT. This translates into CSGTTPTDRYQPQHF.

V gene TRBV5-1 combines with J gene TRBJ1-1, with a weak D call TRBD1 (5 bases). The length of the CDR3 is 15 residues. Germline assignment: CDR1 SGHRS and CDR2 YFSETQ. Between the trimmed V and J ends, which lost 3 bases and 1 base, there was a span of 13 bases. CDR3 sequence reads: CASSSREQPNTEAFF. CDR3 bases: TGCGCCAGCAGCTCCAGGGAGCAACCGAACACTGAAGCTTTCTTT. Together with reference TRBV5-1 and TRBJ1-1, the CDR3 gives the full variable domain: KAGVTQTPRYLIKTRGQQVTLSCSPISGHRSVSWYQQTPGQGLQFLFEYFSETQRNKGNFPGRFSGRQFSNSRSEMNVSTLELGDSALYLCASSSREQPNTEAFFGQGTRLTVV.

The sample holds a few counts of this clonotype. The chain carries TRBV2 and TRBJ2-7, with 7 nucleotides matching TRBD2. The CDR3 is 14 amino acids. V dropped 7 bases and J dropped 2; count of bases not matched to a gene: 8. The germline V gene encodes CDR1 SNHLY and CDR2 FYNNEI. In DNA form, the CDR3 reads TGTGCCAGCAACTGGGGGACTATGACCTACGAGCAGTACTTC. This codes for CASNWGTMTYEQYF.

This clonotype was detected only a few times. V gene TRBV18 combines with J gene TRBJ2-2, with unresolved D. Germline V gene sequence: CDR1 KGHSH, CDR2 LQKENI. The CDR3 loop spans 16 amino acids. Trimming pared 5 bases from V and 0 bases from J, leaving 13 bases between. CDR3 nucleotides: TGTGCCAGCTCATCATTCGACGGCACGAACACCGGGGAGCTGTTTTTT. Its translation is CASSSFDGTNTGELFF.

This clonotype was found a few times. The rearrangement links TRBV5-6 to TRBJ1-1, with a weak D call TRBD1 (6 bases). V was pared by 4 bases and J by 4 bases, with 20 bases between. The germline V gene has CDR1 SGHDT and CDR2 YYEEEE. The CDR3 totals 16 residues. This CDR3 reads CASSIRGNREGTEAFF. In DNA, the CDR3 is TGTGCCAGCAGCATTCGGGGCAACAGGGAGGGCACTGAAGCTTTCTTT.

The V call is TRBV7-2, the J call TRBJ2-1, with a weak D call TRBD2 (5 bases). Germline values: CDR1 SGHTA, CDR2 FQGNSA. Deletions cut 7 bases from V and 2 bases from J, with 12 bases between. The CDR3 is 14 amino acids. CDR3 sequence reads: CASTRGPTYNEQFF. Written as DNA, the CDR3 is TGTGCCAGCACCCGGGGTCCCACCTACAATGAGCAGTTCTTC.

This clonotype was seen only a few times. The gene calls are TRBV7-2 and TRBJ2-1; 12 bases map to TRBD2. The length of the CDR3 is 17 residues. The V gene end was trimmed by 0 bases and the J gene end by 6 bases; junction bases not matched to a gene: 6. Germline CDR1 and CDR2: SGHTA and FQGNSA. The CDR3 loop reads CASSLARLAGVFNEQFF. The CDR3 DNA reads as TGTGCCAGCAGCTTAGCGAGACTAGCGGGGGTTTTCAATGAGCAGTTCTTC.

In this sample, this clonotype turned up a few times. The rearrangement links TRBV19 to TRBJ2-5; no clear D. This CDR3 is built from 13 residues. Trimming stripped 3 bases from V and 5 bases from J, with 10 bases between. Germline CDR1 and CDR2: LNHDA and SQIVND (reference sequence). The CDR3 loop reads CASSITLGETQYF. The CDR3 DNA is TGTGCCAGTAGTATCACCCTGGGTGAGACCCAGTACTTC.

V and J are TRBV5-4 and TRBJ1-1; 7 bases match TRBD1. V gave up 4 bases and J gave up 7 bases; unmatched junction bases: 7. The CDR3 is made up of 13 amino acids. Germline CDR1 and CDR2: SGHNT and YYREEE (reference sequence). This CDR3 reads CASSLDRVGEAFF. In DNA form, the CDR3 reads TGTGCCAGCAGCCTCGACAGGGTGGGTGAAGCTTTCTTT. The whole variable domain, remainder taken from reference TRBV5-4 and TRBJ1-1, is ETGVTQSPTHLIKTRGQQVTLRCSSQSGHNTVSWYQQALGQGPQFIFQYYREEENGRGNFPPRFSGLQFPNYSSELNVNALELDDSALYLCASSLDRVGEAFFGQGTRLTVV.

This clonotype was observed a few times. V usage is TRBV5-1 and J usage is TRBJ1-1; D is undetermined. CDR3 length: 14 amino acids. Germline V gene lookup returns CDR1 SGHRS and CDR2 YFSETQ. Trimming removed 3 bases at V and 1 base at J, with 10 bases between. CDR3 amino acids: CASSSLDANTEAFF. Written as DNA, the CDR3 is TGCGCCAGCAGCTCTCTGGACGCGAACACTGAAGCTTTCTTT. Full variable domain (missing parts from reference TRBV5-1 and TRBJ1-1): KAGVTQTPRYLIKTRGQQVTLSCSPISGHRSVSWYQQTPGQGLQFLFEYFSETQRNKGNFPGRFSGRQFSNSRSEMNVSTLELGDSALYLCASSSLDANTEAFFGQGTRLTVV.

This clonotype was seen only a few times. The genes are TRBV7-8 and TRBJ2-1, with D possibly being TRBD1 (6 bases). V lost 5 bases and J 4 bases, leaving 18 bases between the germline ends. CDR3 length: 16 residues. Germline V gives CDR1 SGHVS, CDR2 FQNEAQ. The CDR3 DNA is TGTGCCAGCAGCCCCTATCCAGGACAGTCGTACAATGAGCAGTTCTTC. It encodes CASSPYPGQSYNEQFF.

This chain links TRBV14 with TRBJ2-1, with 13 bases fitting TRBD2. The CDR3 is 16 amino acids. V was pared by 4 bases and J by 4 bases, with 4 bases of the junction left unmatched. CDR1 and CDR2 from the germline V gene are SGHDN and FVKESK. The CDR3 DNA reads TGTGCCAGCAGCCCCGGACTAGCGGGAGTTTACAATGAGCAGTTCTTC. Translating it yields CASSPGLAGVYNEQFF. The full variable domain, rest sourced from reference TRBV14 and TRBJ2-1, is EAGVTQFPSHSVIEKGQTVTLRCDPISGHDNLYWYRRVMGKEIKFLLHFVKESKQDESGMPNNRFLAERTGGTYSTLKVQPAELEDSGVYFCASSPGLAGVYNEQFFGPGTRLTVL.